This TCR beta chain came from a study of Graves' ophthalmopathy and Graves' hyperthyroidism. None of the included patients had other autoimmune diseases, uncontrolled infections, pregnancy or lactation, as these led to exclusion. Clinical symptoms, serum thyroxine, TRAb, thyroid ultrasound and orbital computed tomography formed the basis of diagnosis. This clonotype was recorded many times. CDR1 is LGHNT, CDR2 FRNRAP, per germline. V was pared by 7 bases and J by 4 bases, with 13 bases between. The CDR3 has 13 residues. From RNA, the CDR3 regions of TCR beta chains were amplified and sequenced. RT-PCR in the first round used HTBI primers; a second-round multiplex PCR followed. TCRdb used MiXCR to reprocess the multiplex PCR reads, holding one entry per CDR3 protein. The table lists roughly 400,000 distinct CDR3 sequences, about 17% of them singletons.

Material for sequencing was peripheral blood. The receptor's source is a young woman with Graves' ophthalmopathy. The chain is built from TRBV12-5 and TRBJ1-1; the D gene is possibly TRBD1 (6 bases). The CDR3 sequence: CASVPQGGTEAFF. For the CDR3, the DNA is TGTGCTAGTGTCCCACAGGGAGGCACTGAAGCTTTCTTT.